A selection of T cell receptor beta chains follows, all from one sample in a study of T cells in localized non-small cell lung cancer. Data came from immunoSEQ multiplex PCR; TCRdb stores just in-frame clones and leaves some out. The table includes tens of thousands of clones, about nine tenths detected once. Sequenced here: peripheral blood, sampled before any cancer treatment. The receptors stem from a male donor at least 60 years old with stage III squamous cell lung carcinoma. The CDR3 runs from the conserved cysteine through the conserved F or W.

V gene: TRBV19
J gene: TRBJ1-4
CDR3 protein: CASSRVQGASGEKLFF

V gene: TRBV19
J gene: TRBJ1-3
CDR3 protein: CASSFAGRTGNTIYF

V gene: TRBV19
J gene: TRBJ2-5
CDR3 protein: CASSDPGTPSGETQYF

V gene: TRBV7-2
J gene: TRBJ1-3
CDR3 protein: CASSLDTASGNTIYF

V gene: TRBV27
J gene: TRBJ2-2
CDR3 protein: CASRRALNTGELFF

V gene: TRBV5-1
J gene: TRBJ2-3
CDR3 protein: CASSLGTGTDTQYF

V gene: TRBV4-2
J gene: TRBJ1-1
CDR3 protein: CASSQGSLGSEAFF

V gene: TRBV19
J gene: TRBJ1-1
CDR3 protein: CASSYTGATTGEAFF

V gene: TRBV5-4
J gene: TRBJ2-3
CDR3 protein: CASSLPGDSPQYF

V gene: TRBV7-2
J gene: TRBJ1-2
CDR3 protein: CASSFNGDSQIGYTF

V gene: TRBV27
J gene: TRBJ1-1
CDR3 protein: CASYPGGGSAEAFF

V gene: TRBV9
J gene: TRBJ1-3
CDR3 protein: CASSVGNRGLHTIYF

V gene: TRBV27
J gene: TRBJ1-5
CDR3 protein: CASSSQGRQPQHF

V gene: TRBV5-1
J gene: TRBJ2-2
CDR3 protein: CASSLVGYTGELFF

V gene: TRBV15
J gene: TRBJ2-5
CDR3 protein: CATSTRDLRGETQYF

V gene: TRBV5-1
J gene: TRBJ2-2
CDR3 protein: CASSLSQENTGELFF

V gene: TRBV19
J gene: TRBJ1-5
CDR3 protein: CASRTRQDNQPQHF

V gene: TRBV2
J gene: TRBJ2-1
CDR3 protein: CASIRGRNNEQFF

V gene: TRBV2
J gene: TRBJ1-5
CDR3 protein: CASSVDRGRAQPQHF

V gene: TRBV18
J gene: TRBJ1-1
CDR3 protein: CASSPAGGVLNTEAFF

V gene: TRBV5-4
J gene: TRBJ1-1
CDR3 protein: CASSPDPTGTEAFF

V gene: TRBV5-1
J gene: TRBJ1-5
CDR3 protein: CASSPEGSGPNQPQHF

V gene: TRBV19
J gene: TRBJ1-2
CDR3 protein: CASSIDSSRPFKGGYTF

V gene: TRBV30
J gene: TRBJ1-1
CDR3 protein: CAWRVTGNTEAFF

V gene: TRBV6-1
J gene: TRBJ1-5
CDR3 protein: CASSPRGNQPQHF

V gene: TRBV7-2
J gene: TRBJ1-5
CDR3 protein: CASSLTGRPQHF

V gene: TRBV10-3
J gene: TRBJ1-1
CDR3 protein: CAISDYRRHTEAFF

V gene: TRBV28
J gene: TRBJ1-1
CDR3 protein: CASSFAGGTEAFF

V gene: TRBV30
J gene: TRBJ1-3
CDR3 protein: CAWRRPGTPGNTIYF

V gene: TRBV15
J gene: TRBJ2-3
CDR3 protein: CATSRDPRDTGGAYTQYF

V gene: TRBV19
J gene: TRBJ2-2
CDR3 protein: CASSSQRNTGELFF

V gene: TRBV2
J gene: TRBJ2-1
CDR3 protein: CASSDEWGQQFF

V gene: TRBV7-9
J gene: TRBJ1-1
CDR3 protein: CASSLVGGGNTEAFF

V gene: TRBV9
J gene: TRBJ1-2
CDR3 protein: CASSPRDRGTRGYTF

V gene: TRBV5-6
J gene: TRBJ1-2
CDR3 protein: CASSLETLDLYGYTF

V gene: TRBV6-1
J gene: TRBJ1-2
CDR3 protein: CASSEGTDIYGYTF

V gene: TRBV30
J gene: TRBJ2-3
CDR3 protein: CAWTISGSHTDTQYF

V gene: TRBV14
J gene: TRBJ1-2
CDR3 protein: CASSQGFVYGYTF

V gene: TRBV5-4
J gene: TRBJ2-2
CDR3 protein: CASSPGGAGGLTGELFF

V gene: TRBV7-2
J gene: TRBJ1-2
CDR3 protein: CASTLPATGGSGYTF